One and the same sample provided the 3 T cell receptor beta chains below, sequenced in a study of T cell responses to AZD1222 COVID-19 vaccine. Produced via immunoSEQ multiplex PCR; TCRdb's table is partial and in-frame only. The table shows around 120,000 clones, with roughly 90% occurring only once. Material: peripheral blood, obtained on day 0 of AZD1222 vaccination. These receptors originate from an adult in good health.

The gene calls are TRBV7-2 and TRBJ1-3, with 8 bases matching TRBD1. This CDR3 comprises 14 residues. Trimming took 1 base from V and 4 from J; bases not matched to a gene: 0. Germline-derived CDR1 and CDR2 are SGHTA and FQGNSA. CDR3 in amino acids: CASSLGDRGNTIYF. CDR3 bases: TGTGCCAGCAGCTTAGGGGACAGGGGAAACACCATATATTTT.

The V and J genes are TRBV12-3 or TRBV12-4 and TRBJ2-1; D is undetermined. V gave up 3 bases and J gave up 7 bases, with 1 base separating them. The CDR3 has 10 amino acids. CDR3 in amino acids: CASSFNEQFF. CDR3 in DNA: TGTGCCAGCAGTTTTAATGAGCAGTTCTTC.

V and J are TRBV6-4 and TRBJ2-2; 8 bases are shared with TRBD1. The V segment lost 6 bases and the J segment 6 bases; nucleotides outside the gene matches: 6. The CDR3 runs to 14 residues. Germline CDR1 is MRHNA and CDR2 is SNTAGT. The CDR3: CASSQGATAGELFF. The DNA of the CDR3 is TGTGCCAGCAGCCAGGGGGCGACAGCCGGGGAGCTGTTTTTT.